The 21 T cell receptor beta chains below all came from one sample that was sequenced in a study of multiple sclerosis patients with progressive multifocal leukoencephalopathy. As for time point: time of PML onset. Assay used: immunoSEQ multiplex PCR; TCRdb lists only in-frame clones, some missing. This sample has about 30,000 clones, with less than 90% found just once. Sample: PBMCs, taken from a patient treated with natalizumab. The receptors stem from a human donor with progressive multifocal leukoencephalopathy.

This chain joins TRBV6-5 and TRBJ2-1; 7 positions match TRBD1. CDR1 MNHEY and CDR2 SVGAGI come from the germline V gene. V trimming: 6 bases; J trimming: 9 bases; junction bases outside the gene matches: 11. The CDR3 consists of 14 residues. Here the CDR3 reads CASSHGQVGGEQFF. CDR3 sequence (DNA): TGTGCCAGCAGCCATGGACAGGTAGGGGGTGAGCAGTTCTTC.

This clone showed up just once. V gene TRBV5-1 combines with J gene TRBJ2-7; 9 bases are a match to TRBD1. The V segment lost 0 bases and the J segment 5 bases; nucleotides outside the gene matches: 18. CDR1 SGHRS and CDR2 YFSETQ come from the germline V gene. The CDR3 loop spans 19 amino acids. The DNA of the CDR3 is TGCGCCAGCAGCTTGGCGTACCTGTCCTGGGACAGGGTTAGCCACGAGCAGTACTTC. Encoded protein: CASSLAYLSWDRVSHEQYF. The entire variable domain, with the rest obtained from reference TRBV5-1 and TRBJ2-7, is as follows: KAGVTQTPRYLIKTRGQQVTLSCSPISGHRSVSWYQQTPGQGLQFLFEYFSETQRNKGNFPGRFSGRQFSNSRSEMNVSTLELGDSALYLCASSLAYLSWDRVSHEQYFGPGTRLTVT.

This chain links TRBV4-3 with TRBJ2-2; D gene unclear. V was trimmed by 0 bases and J by 1 base, leaving 9 bases between them. Germline V lookup: CDR1 LGHNA, CDR2 YSLEER. The CDR3 runs to 16 residues. The CDR3 reads CASSQESRRNTGELFF. The CDR3 nucleotides read TGCGCCAGCAGCCAAGAGTCGCGGAGGAACACCGGGGAGCTGTTTTTT.

The chain has TRBV30 and TRBJ1-5; maybe TRBD1 (5 bases). Per germline, CDR1 GTSNPN and CDR2 SVGIG (reference sequence). Trimming removed 0 bases at V and 4 bases at J, with 13 bases between. The CDR3 is made up of 15 amino acids. CDR3 in amino acids: CAWSVRSGANQPQHF. CDR3 sequence (DNA): TGTGCCTGGAGTGTACGAAGCGGGGCGAATCAGCCCCAGCATTTT.

CDR3 bases: TGTGCCAGCAGCTTTGACGGCTCCTACGAGCAGTACTTC. This sequence encodes CASSFDGSYEQYF. The genes are TRBV11-3 and TRBJ2-5; D remains unclear. The J call may be faulty, since TRBJ2-7 better matches the DNA end. This CDR3 is built from 13 residues. From germline, CDR1 is SGHNT and CDR2 YENEEA.

J is TRBJ1-3 and V is TRBV19; D gene unclear. The CDR3 runs to 14 residues. V was shortened by 5 bases and J by 0 bases, with 8 bases between the two germline ends. Per germline, CDR1 LNHDA and CDR2 SQIVND (reference sequence). The CDR3 DNA sequence: TGTGCCAGTAGTGCCAGCCCCTCTGGAAACACCATATATTTT. The encoded protein is CASSASPSGNTIYF.

V and J are TRBV19 and TRBJ1-1, with D perhaps matching TRBD1 (5 bases). The CDR3 covers 15 residues. In germline, CDR1 is LNHDA, CDR2 SQIVND (reference sequence). Trimming stripped 8 bases from V and 2 bases from J, with 18 bases between. Here the CDR3 DNA reads TGTGCCAGTCTGACACCGGGACGGCCAAACACTGAAGCTTTCTTT. Its translation: CASLTPGRPNTEAFF. Supplemented by reference TRBV19 and TRBJ1-1, the full variable domain reads DGGITQSPKYLFRKEGQNVTLSCEQNLNHDAMYWYRQDPGQGLRLIYYSQIVNDFQKGDIAEGYSVSREKKESFPLTVTSAQKNPTAFYLCASLTPGRPNTEAFFGQGTRLTVV.

The gene calls are TRBV28 and TRBJ2-2; TRBD2 agrees at 7 bases. CDR3 size: 15 residues. Germline CDR1 reads MDHEN; CDR2 reads SYDVKM. V shed 3 bases and J 3 bases; nucleotides not matched to a gene: 4. The CDR3 here is CASSFHSGYTGELFF. The CDR3 DNA sequence: TGTGCCAGCAGTTTCCATAGCGGGTACACCGGGGAGCTGTTTTTT.

V and J are TRBV7-9 and TRBJ1-2; weak D call: TRBD1 (5 bases). This CDR3 contains 16 residues. Trimming pared 0 bases from V and 1 base from J, leaving 12 bases between. From germline, CDR1 is SEHNR and CDR2 FQNEAQ (reference sequence). The CDR3 bases are TGTGCCAGCAGCTTAGCGACGGGGGGAAATAACTATGGCTACACCTTC. Its translation: CASSLATGGNNYGYTF.

This clone was counted once. CDR3 sequence: CASSASPDRAAEQYF. CDR3 nucleotide sequence: TGTGCCAGCAGCGCCTCCCCCGACAGGGCGGCCGAGCAGTACTTC. The chain recombines TRBV9 with TRBJ2-7; 7 bases are shared with TRBD1. V lost 3 bases, J lost 6 bases, and 12 bases stayed unmatched. Germline values: CDR1 SGDLS, CDR2 YYNGEE. The CDR3 totals 15 residues.

There are a few counts of this clone. V is TRBV6-6 and J is TRBJ2-1; maybe TRBD2 (6 bases). The germline gives CDR1 MNHNY, CDR2 SVGAGI (reference sequence). V dropped 5 bases and J dropped 8 bases, with 10 bases sitting between them. The length of the CDR3 is 12 residues. CDR3 in DNA: TGTGCCAGCAGTCTGGGGAGGTATGAGCAGTTCTTC. This codes for CASSLGRYEQFF.

A single count supports this clone. The V and J genes are TRBV29-1 and TRBJ1-5; maybe TRBD1 (5 bases). The CDR3 sequence is 15 residues long. V lost 4 bases, J lost 1 base, and 14 bases lay in between. Germline assignment: CDR1 SQVTM and CDR2 ANQGSEA. In DNA, the CDR3 is TGCAGCGTTGTTGGGGCAGGGTCGAGCAATCAGCCCCAGCATTTT. Protein product: CSVVGAGSSNQPQHF.

The chain combines TRBV18 with TRBJ2-7, with 11 bases lining up with TRBD2. The V and J ends lost 2 bases and 0 bases, in that order; junction bases with no gene match: 6. The CDR3 spans 17 residues. Germline V gives CDR1 KGHSH, CDR2 LQKENI. The chain's CDR3 is CASSPGLAGGPSYEQYF. Written as DNA, the CDR3 is TGTGCCAGCTCACCAGGCCTAGCGGGAGGTCCCTCCTACGAGCAGTACTTC.

V usage is TRBV5-1 and J usage is TRBJ2-1; possibly TRBD2 for D (5 bases). V was cut by 0 bases and J by 1 base, with 14 bases left in between. This CDR3 comprises 17 residues. Germline V lookup: CDR1 SGHRS, CDR2 YFSETQ. The CDR3 sequence is CASSLAPSGGSYNEQFF. The CDR3 DNA sequence: TGCGCCAGCAGCTTGGCGCCGAGCGGTGGGTCCTACAATGAGCAGTTCTTC.

The rearrangement uses TRBV10-2 and TRBJ2-3, with D possibly called TRBD1 or TRBD2 (5 bases each). The V gene lost 6 bases and the J gene lost 5 bases, with 15 bases spanning the gap. Germline V gives CDR1 WSHSY, CDR2 SAAADI. The CDR3 runs to 14 residues. The CDR3 DNA sequence: TGCGCCAGCAGCCCCAACGGGGCGGGAGATACGCAGTATTTT. It is translated as CASSPNGAGDTQYF.

The rearrangement uses TRBV30 and TRBJ2-3; possible D gene TRBD2, 5 bases. Trimming shortened V by 3 bases and J by 2 bases, and 12 bases separated the two germline ends. This CDR3 contains 14 residues. Germline assignment: CDR1 GTSNPN and CDR2 SVGIG (reference sequence). The CDR3 DNA reads TGTGCCTGGAGAGAGGGCCAGTACACAGATACGCAGTATTTT. This sequence encodes CAWREGQYTDTQYF.

This clone was counted a few times. The CDR3 region has the DNA TGCGCCAGCAGCATATCCGGCCTATCTGCCCACGAGCAGTACTTC. It encodes CASSISGLSAHEQYF. V and J are TRBV5-1 and TRBJ2-7, with D unresolved. Germline CDR1 and CDR2: SGHRS and YFSETQ. This CDR3 comprises 15 residues. V gave up 4 bases and J gave up 5 bases, with 19 bases separating them.

For the CDR3, the DNA is TGTGCCAGCAGCCCGGGTGCTAGCGGGGTCTACAATGAGCAGTTCTTC. Its protein is CASSPGASGVYNEQFF. The rearrangement joins TRBV5-6 to TRBJ2-1; 9 bases match TRBD2. The V and J ends lost 4 bases and 3 bases, in that order; junction bases with no gene match: 8. The CDR3 is 16 amino acids. The V gene's germline CDR1 is SGHDT and CDR2 YYEEEE.

The chain combines TRBV7-9 with TRBJ1-2; D remains unclear. Germline V gene sequence: CDR1 SEHNR, CDR2 FQNEAQ (reference sequence). There are 14 residues in the CDR3. V was trimmed by 1 base and J by 4 bases, leaving 10 bases between them. The CDR3 nucleotides read TGTGCCAGCAGCTTAGAAGGCCGACTCTATGGCTACACCTTC. This gives the protein CASSLEGRLYGYTF.

The V gene is TRBV4-3, the J gene TRBJ2-3; a possible D gene is TRBD1 (6 bases). Germline values: CDR1 LGHNA, CDR2 YSLEER. This CDR3 is built from 15 residues. Trimming removed 1 base from V and 4 bases from J, with 12 bases in between. CDR3 protein: CASSQGAGESDTQYF. As DNA, the CDR3 is TGCGCCAGCAGCCAAGGGGCAGGGGAGTCAGATACGCAGTATTTT.

CDR3 residues: CSVLTGTGGAPFF. DNA for the CDR3: TGCAGCGTTCTAACCGGGACAGGGGGCGCCCCGTTCTTC. This rearrangement joins TRBV29-1 to TRBJ2-1, with 12 nucleotides matching TRBD1. Germline CDR1 reads SQVTM; CDR2 reads ANQGSEA. The CDR3 has 13 amino acids. With V trimmed by 5 bases and J by 15 bases, 11 bases remained unmatched.